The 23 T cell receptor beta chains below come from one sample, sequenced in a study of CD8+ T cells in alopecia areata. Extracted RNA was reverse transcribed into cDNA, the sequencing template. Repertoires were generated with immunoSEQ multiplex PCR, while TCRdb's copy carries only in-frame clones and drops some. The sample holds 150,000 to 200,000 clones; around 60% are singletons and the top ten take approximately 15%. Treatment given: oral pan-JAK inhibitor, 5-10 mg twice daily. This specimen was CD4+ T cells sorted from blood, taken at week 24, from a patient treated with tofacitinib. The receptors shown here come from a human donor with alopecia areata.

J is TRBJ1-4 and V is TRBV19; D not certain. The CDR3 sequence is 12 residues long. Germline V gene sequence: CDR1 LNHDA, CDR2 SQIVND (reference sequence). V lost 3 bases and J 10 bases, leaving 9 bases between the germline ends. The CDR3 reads CASSIHKGKLFF. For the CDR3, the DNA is TGTGCCAGTAGTATTCATAAAGGAAAACTGTTTTTT.

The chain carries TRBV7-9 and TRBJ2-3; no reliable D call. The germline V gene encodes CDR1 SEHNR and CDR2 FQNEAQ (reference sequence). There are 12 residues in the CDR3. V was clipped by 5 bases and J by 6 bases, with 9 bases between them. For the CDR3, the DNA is TGTGCCAGCAGCCTGACCGCGGATACGCAGTATTTT. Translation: CASSLTADTQYF. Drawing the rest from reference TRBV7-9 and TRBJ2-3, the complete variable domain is DTGVSQNPRHKITKRGQNVTFRCDPISEHNRLYWYRQTLGQGPEFLTYFQNEAQLEKSRLLSDRFSAERPKGSFSTLEIQRTEQGDSAMYLCASSLTADTQYFGPGTRLTVL.

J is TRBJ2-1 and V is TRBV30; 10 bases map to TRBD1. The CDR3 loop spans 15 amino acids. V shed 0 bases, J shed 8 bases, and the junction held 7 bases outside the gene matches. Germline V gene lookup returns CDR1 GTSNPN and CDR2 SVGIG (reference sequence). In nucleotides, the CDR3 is TGTGCCTGGAGTGTAGGGGACAGGGGCGGGGATGAGCAGTTCTTC. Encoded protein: CAWSVGDRGGDEQFF.

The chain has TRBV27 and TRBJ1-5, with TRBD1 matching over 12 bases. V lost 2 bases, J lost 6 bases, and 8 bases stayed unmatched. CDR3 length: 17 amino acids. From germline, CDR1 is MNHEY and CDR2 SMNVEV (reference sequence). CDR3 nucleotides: TGTGCCAGCAGTTTAGGTCCGGGACAGGGGGCTTTTCAGCCCCAGCATTTT. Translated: CASSLGPGQGAFQPQHF.

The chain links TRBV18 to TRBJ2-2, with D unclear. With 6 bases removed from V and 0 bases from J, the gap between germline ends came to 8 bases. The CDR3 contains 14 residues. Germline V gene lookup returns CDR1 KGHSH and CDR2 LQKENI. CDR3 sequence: CASSPATNTGELFF. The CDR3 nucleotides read TGTGCCAGCTCTCCGGCTACGAACACCGGGGAGCTGTTTTTT.

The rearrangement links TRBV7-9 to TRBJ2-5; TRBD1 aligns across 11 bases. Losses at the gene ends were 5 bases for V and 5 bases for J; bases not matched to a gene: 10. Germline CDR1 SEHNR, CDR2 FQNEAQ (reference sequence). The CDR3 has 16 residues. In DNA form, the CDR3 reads TGTGCCAGCAGCCCTCGGGACAGGGGGTCGCACGAGACCCAGTACTTC. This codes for CASSPRDRGSHETQYF.

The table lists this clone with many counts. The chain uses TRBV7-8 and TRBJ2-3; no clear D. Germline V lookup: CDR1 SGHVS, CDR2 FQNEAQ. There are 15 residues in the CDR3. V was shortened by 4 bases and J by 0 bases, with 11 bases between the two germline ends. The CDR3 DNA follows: TGTGCCAGCAGCTCTCCCAAAACTAGCACAGATACGCAGTATTTT. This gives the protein CASSSPKTSTDTQYF.

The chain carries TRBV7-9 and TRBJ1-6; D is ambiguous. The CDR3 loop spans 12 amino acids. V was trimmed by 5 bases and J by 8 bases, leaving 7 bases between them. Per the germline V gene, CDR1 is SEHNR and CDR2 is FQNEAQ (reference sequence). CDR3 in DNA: TGTGCCAGCAGCCACGGGGATTCACCCCTCCACTTT. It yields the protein CASSHGDSPLHF. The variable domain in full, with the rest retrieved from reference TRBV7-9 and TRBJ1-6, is DTGVSQNPRHKITKRGQNVTFRCDPISEHNRLYWYRQTLGQGPEFLTYFQNEAQLEKSRLLSDRFSAERPKGSFSTLEIQRTEQGDSAMYLCASSHGDSPLHFGNGTRLTVT.

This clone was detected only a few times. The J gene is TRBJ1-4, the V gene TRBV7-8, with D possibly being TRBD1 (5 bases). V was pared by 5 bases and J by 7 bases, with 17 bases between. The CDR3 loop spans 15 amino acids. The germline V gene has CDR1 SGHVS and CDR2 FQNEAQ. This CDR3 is CASSKGTFGGEKLFF. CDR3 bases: TGTGCCAGCAGCAAAGGGACGTTTGGGGGTGAAAAACTGTTTTTT.

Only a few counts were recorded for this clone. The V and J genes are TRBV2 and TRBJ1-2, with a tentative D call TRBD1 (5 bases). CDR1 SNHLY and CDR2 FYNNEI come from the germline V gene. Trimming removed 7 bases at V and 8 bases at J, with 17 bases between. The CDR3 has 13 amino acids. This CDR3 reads CASKENRFGGYTF. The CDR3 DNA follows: TGTGCCAGCAAGGAAAACAGGTTCGGGGGCTACACCTTC.

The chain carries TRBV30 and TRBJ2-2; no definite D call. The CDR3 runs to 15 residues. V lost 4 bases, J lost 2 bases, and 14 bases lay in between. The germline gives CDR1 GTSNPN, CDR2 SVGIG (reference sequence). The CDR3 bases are TGTGCCTGGAAGGTTGGCCAGACCAACACCGGGGAGCTGTTTTTT. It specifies CAWKVGQTNTGELFF.

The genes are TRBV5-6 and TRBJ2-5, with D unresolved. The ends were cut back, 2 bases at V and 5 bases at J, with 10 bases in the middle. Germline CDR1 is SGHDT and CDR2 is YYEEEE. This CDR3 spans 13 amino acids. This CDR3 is CASSFISRETQYF. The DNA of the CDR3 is TGTGCCAGCAGCTTCATATCACGGGAGACCCAGTACTTC.

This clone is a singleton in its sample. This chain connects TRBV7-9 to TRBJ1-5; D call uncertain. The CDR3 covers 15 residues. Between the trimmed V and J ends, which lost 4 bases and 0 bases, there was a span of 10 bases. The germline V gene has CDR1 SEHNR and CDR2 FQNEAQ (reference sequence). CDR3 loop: CASSSPDTSNQPQHF. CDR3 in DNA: TGTGCCAGCAGCTCCCCCGACACTAGCAATCAGCCCCAGCATTTT. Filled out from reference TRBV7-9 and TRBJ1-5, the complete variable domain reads DTGVSQNPRHKITKRGQNVTFRCDPISEHNRLYWYRQTLGQGPEFLTYFQNEAQLEKSRLLSDRFSAERPKGSFSTLEIQRTEQGDSAMYLCASSSPDTSNQPQHFGDGTRLSIL.

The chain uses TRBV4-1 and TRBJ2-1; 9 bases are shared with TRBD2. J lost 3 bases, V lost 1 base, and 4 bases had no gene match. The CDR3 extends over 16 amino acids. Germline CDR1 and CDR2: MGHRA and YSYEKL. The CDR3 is CASSQALAGLYNEQFF. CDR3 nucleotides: TGCGCCAGCAGCCAAGCGCTAGCGGGGCTCTACAATGAGCAGTTCTTC.

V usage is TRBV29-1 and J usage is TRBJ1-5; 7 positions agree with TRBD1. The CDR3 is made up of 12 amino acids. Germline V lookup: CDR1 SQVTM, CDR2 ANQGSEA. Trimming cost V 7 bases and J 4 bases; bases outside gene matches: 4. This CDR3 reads CSARTGNQPQHF. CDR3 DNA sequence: TGCAGCGCCAGGACAGGAAATCAGCCCCAGCATTTT.

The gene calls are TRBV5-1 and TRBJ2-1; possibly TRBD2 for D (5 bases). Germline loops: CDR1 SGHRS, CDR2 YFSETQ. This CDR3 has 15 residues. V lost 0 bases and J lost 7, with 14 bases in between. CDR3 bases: TGCGCCAGCAGCTTGGTTCACGGGGTTTGGAATGAGCAGTTCTTC. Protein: CASSLVHGVWNEQFF. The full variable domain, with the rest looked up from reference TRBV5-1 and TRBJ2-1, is KAGVTQTPRYLIKTRGQQVTLSCSPISGHRSVSWYQQTPGQGLQFLFEYFSETQRNKGNFPGRFSGRQFSNSRSEMNVSTLELGDSALYLCASSLVHGVWNEQFFGPGTRLTVL.

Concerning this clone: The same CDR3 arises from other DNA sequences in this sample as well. CDR3 nucleotides: TGTGCCAGCTCACCGGCCGGGGGGAACAACTATGGCTACACCTTC. The encoded protein is CASSPAGGNNYGYTF. The chain has TRBV18 and TRBJ1-2, with D tentatively TRBD1 (5 bases). Per the germline V gene, CDR1 is KGHSH and CDR2 is LQKENI. The germline V and J ends were trimmed by 3 bases and 2 bases, with 13 bases remaining between them. The CDR3 covers 15 residues.

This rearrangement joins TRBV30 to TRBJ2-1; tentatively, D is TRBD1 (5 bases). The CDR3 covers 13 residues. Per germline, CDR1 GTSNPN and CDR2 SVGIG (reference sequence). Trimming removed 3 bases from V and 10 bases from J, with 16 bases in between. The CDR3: CAWSRARLGEQFF. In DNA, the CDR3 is TGTGCCTGGAGCAGGGCGCGACTCGGGGAGCAGTTCTTC.

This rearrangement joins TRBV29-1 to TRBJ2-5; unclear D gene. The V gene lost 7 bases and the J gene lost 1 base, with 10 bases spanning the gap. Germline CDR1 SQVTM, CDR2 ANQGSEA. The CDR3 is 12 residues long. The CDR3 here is CSARASQETQYF. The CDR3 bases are TGCAGCGCTCGAGCGAGCCAAGAGACCCAGTACTTC. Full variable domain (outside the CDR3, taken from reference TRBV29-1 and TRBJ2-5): SAVISQKPSRDICQRGTSLTIQCQVDSQVTMMFWYRQQPGQSLTLIATANQGSEATYESGFVIDKFPISRPNLTFSTLTVSNMSPEDSSIYLCSARASQETQYFGPGTRLLVL.

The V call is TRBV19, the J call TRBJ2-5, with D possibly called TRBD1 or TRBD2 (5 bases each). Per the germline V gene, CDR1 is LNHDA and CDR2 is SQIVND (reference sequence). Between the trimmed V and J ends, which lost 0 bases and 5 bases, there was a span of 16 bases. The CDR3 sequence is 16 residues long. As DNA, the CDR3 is TGTGCCAGTAGTATAGATCATGGCGAGGGGCAGGAGACCCAGTACTTC. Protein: CASSIDHGEGQETQYF.

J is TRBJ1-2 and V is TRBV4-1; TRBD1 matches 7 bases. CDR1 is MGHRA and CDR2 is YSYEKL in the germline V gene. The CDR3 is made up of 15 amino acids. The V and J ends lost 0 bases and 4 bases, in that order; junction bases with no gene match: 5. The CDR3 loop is CASSQDRQGVYGYTF. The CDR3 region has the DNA TGCGCCAGCAGCCAAGATCGGCAGGGGGTCTATGGCTACACCTTC.

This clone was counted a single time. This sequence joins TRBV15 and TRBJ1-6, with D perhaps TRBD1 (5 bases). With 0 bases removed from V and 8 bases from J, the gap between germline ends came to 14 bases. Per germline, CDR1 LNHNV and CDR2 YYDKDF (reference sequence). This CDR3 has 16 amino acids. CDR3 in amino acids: CATSRDLAGTDSPLHF. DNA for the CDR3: TGTGCCACCAGCAGAGATCTGGCAGGGACGGATTCACCCCTCCACTTT.

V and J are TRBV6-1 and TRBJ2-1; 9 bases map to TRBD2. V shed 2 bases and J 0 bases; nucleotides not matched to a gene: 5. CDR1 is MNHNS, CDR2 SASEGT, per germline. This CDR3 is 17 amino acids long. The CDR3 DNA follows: TGTGCCAGCAGTGAACTTGCGGGGGGGCGCTCCTACAATGAGCAGTTCTTC. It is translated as CASSELAGGRSYNEQFF.